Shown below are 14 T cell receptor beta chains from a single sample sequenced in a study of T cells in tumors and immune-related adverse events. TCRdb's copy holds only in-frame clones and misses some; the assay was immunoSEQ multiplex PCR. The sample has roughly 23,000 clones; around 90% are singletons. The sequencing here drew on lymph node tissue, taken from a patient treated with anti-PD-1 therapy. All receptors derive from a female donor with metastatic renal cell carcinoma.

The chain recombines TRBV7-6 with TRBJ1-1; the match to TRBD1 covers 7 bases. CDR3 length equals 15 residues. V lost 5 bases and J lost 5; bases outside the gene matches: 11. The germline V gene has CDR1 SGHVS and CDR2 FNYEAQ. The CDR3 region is CASSPNPQGWTEAFF. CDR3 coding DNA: TGTGCCAGCAGCCCTAACCCACAGGGGTGGACTGAAGCTTTCTTT.

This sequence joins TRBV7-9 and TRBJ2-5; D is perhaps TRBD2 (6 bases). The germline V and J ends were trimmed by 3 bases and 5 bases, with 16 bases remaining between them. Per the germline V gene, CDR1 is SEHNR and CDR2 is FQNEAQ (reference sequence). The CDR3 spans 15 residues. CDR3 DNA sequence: TGTGCCAGCAGCTTTTATAGCGGTGGCTCGGAGACCCAGTACTTC. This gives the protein CASSFYSGGSETQYF.

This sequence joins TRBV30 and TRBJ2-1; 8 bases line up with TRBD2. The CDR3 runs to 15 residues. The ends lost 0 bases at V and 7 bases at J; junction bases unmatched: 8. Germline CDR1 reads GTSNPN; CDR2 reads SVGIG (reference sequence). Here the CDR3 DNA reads TGTGCCTGGAGTGTTGGTAGCGGGATATCAAATGAGCAGTTCTTC. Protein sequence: CAWSVGSGISNEQFF.

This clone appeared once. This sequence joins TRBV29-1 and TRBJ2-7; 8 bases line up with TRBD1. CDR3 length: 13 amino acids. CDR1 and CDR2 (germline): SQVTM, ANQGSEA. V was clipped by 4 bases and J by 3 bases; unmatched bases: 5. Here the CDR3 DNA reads TGCAGCGTTGCAGGACAGGGTGTCTACGAGCAGTACTTC. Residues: CSVAGQGVYEQYF.

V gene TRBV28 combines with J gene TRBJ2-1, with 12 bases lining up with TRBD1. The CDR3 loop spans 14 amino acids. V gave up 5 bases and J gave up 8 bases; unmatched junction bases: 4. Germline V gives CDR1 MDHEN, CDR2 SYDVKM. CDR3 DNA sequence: TGTGCCAGCAGTGGGGACAGGGGGCGGTATGAGCAGTTCTTC. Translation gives CASSGDRGRYEQFF.

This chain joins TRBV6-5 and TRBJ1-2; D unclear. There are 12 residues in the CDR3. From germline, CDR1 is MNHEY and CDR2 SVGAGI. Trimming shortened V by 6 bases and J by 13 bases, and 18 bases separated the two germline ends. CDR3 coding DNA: TGTGCCAGCAGGTCCCCCGGAGACCTCTGCACCTTC. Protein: CASRSPGDLCTF.

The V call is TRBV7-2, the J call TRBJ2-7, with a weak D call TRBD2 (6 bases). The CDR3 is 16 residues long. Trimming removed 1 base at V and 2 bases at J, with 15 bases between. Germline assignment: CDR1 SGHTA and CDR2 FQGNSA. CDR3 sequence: CASSLGLSGSAYEQYF. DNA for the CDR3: TGTGCCAGCAGCTTAGGCCTTAGCGGCTCAGCCTACGAGCAGTACTTC.

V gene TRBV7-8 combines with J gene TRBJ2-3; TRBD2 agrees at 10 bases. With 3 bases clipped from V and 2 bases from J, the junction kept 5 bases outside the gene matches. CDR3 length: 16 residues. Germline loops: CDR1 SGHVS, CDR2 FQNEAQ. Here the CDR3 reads CASSLGTSVDTDTQYF. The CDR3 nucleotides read TGTGCCAGCAGCTTGGGGACTAGCGTCGACACAGATACGCAGTATTTT.

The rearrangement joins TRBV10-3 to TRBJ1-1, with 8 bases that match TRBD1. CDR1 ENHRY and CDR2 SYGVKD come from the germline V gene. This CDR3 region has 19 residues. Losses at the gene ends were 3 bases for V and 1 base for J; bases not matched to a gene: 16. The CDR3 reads CAISDWNQGAAVGNTEAFF. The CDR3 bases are TGTGCCATCAGTGATTGGAATCAGGGGGCGGCGGTTGGGAACACTGAAGCTTTCTTT.

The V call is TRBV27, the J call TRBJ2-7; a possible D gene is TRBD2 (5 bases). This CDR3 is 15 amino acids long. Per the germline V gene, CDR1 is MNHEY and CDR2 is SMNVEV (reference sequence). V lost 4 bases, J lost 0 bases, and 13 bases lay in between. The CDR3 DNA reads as TGTGCCAGCAGTTCGCCGGGAAAGAGCTCCTACGAGCAGTACTTC. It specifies CASSSPGKSSYEQYF.

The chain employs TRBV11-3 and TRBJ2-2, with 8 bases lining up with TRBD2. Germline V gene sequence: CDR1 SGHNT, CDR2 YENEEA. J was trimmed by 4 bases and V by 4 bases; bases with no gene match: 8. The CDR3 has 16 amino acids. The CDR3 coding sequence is TGTGCCAGCAGCTCAGCCGGGACTAGTCGCACCGGGGAGCTGTTTTTT. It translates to CASSSAGTSRTGELFF. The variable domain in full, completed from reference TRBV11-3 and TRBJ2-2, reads EAGVVQSPRYKIIEKKQPVAFWCNPISGHNTLYWYLQNLGQGPELLIRYENEEAVDDSQLPKDRFSAERLKGVDSTLKIQPAELGDSAVYLCASSSAGTSRTGELFFGEGSRLTVL.

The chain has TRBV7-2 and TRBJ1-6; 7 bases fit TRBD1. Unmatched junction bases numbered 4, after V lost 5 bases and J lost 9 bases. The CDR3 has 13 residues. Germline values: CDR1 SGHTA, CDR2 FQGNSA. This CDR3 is CASSPRGVSPLHF. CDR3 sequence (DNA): TGTGCCAGCAGCCCCAGGGGGGTTTCACCCCTCCACTTT.

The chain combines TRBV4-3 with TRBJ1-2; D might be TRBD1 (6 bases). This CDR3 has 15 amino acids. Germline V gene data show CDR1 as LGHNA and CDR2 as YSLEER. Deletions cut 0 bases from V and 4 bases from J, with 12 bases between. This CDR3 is CASSQDPQGPYGYTF. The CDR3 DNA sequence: TGCGCCAGCAGCCAAGATCCTCAGGGGCCCTATGGCTACACCTTC.

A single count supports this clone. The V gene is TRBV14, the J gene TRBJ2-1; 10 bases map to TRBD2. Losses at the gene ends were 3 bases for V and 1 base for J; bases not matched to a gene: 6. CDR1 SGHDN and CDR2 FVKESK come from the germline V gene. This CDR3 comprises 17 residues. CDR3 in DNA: TGTGCCAGCAGCCATCTAGCGGGAGAAGGATCCTACAATGAGCAGTTCTTC. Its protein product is CASSHLAGEGSYNEQFF.